This entry is about one T cell receptor beta chain. Its target is not known. Those patients picked for sequencing had displayed CD8+CD57+ cell expansion on flow cytometry. Every patient was diagnosed with severe acquired aplastic anemia. This sample is drawn from a study of CD8+CD57+ T cells in acquired aplastic anemia. Across the whole study: The average for DNA from sorted CD4+ and CD8+ cells was 3 to 4 ug.

Findings and limits, study-wide: Shared by patients and controls, twenty-nine CD8+ CDR3s were abundant in patients. Controls did not differ significantly from patients in CD8+ Simpson's diversity.

Genomic DNA templated the TCR beta VDJ and CDR3 profiling. MiXCR, applied by TCRdb to the reads, yields one record per CDR3 protein. The sample yields 310,000 or so distinct CDR3 sequences, approximately 58% seen once. The source material was sorted CD4+, CD8+, or CD8+CD57+ T cells (not recorded which) from PBMCs. The receptor's source is a human donor with aplastic anemia.

CDR3 DNA: TGTGCCAGCAGCCGGGGACAGGGCCCCTACGAGCAGTACTTC. Its protein product is CASSRGQGPYEQYF. The chain recombines TRBV7-6 with TRBJ2-7; 9 nucleotides line up with TRBD1. Germline values: CDR1 SGHVS, CDR2 FNYEAQ. With 5 bases clipped from V and 2 bases from J, the junction kept 4 bases outside the gene matches. This CDR3 comprises 14 residues.